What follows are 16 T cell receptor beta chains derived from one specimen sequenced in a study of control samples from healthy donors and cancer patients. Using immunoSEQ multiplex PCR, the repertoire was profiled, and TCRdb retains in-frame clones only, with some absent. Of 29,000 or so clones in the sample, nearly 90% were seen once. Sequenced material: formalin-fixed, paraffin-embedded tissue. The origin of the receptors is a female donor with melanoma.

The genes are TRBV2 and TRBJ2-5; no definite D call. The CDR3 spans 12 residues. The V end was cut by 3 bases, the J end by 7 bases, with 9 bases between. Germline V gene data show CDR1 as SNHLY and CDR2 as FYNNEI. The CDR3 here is CASSDQLGTQYF. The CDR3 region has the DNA TGTGCCAGCAGTGATCAGCTGGGGACCCAGTACTTC.

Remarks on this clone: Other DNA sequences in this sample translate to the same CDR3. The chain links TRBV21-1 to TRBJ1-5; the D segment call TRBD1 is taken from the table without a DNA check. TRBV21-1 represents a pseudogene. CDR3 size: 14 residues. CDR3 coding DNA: TGTGCCAGCAGCAAAGACAGGGAAGACCAGCCCCAGCATTTT. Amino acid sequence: CASSKDREDQPQHF.

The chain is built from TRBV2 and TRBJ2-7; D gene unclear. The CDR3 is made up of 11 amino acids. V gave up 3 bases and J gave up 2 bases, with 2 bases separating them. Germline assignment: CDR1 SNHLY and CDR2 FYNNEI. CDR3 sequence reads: CASSDAYEQYF. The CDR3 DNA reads TGTGCCAGCAGTGATGCCTACGAGCAGTACTTC.

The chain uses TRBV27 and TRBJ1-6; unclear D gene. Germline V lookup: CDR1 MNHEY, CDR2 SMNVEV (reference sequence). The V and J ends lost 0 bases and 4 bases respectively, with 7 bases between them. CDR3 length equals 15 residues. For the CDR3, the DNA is TGTGCCAGCAGTTTATCAAGGCAGTATAATTCACCCCTCCACTTT. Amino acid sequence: CASSLSRQYNSPLHF.

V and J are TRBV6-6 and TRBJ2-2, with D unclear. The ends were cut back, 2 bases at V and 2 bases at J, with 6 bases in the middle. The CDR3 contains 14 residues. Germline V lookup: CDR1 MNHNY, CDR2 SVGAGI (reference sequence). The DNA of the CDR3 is TGTGCCAGCAGTTACGGTCCTAACACCGGGGAGCTGTTTTTT. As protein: CASSYGPNTGELFF.

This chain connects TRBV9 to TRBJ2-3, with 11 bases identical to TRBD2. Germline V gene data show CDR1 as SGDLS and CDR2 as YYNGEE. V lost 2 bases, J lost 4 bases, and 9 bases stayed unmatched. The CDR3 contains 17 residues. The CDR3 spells CASSVSPGLAVADTQYF. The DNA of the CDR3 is TGTGCCAGCAGCGTCTCGCCGGGACTAGCGGTCGCAGATACGCAGTATTTT. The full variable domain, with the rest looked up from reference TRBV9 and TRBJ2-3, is DSGVTQTPKHLITATGQRVTLRCSPRSGDLSVYWYQQSLDQGLQFLIQYYNGEERAKGNILERFSAQQFPDLHSELNLSSLELGDSALYFCASSVSPGLAVADTQYFGPGTRLTVL.

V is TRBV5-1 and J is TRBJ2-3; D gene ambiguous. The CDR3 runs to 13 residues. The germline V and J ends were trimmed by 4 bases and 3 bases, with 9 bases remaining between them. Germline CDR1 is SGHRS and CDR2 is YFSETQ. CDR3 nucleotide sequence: TGCGCCAGCAGCCGTAGGGAAACAGATACGCAGTATTTT. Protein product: CASSRRETDTQYF.

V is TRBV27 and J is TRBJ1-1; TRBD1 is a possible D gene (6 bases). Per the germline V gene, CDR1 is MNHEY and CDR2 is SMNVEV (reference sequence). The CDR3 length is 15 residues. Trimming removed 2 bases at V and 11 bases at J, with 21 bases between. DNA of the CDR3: TGTGCCAGCAGTTTAACACGTTCCACAGGGCGAGTTGCTTTCTTT. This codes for CASSLTRSTGRVAFF.

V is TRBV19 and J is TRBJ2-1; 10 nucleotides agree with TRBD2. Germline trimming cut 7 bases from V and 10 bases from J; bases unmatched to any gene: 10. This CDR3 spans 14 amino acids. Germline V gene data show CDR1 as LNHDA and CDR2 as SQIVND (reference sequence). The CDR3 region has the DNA TGTGCCAGTACCTACCTAGCGGGAGTTCAAGAGCAGTTCTTC. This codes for CASTYLAGVQEQFF.

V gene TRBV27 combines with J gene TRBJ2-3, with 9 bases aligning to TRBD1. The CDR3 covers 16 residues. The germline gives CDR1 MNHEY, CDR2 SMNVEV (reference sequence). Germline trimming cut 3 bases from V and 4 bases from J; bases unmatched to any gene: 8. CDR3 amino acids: CASSLGTGSFADTQYF. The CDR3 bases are TGTGCCAGCAGTTTGGGGACAGGGAGTTTCGCAGATACGCAGTATTTT.

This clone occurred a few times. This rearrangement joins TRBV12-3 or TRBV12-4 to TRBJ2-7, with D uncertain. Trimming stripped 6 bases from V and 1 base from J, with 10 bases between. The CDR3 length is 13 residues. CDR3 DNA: TGTGCCAGCAGGAGTACAGTTTCCTACGAGCAGTACTTC. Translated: CASRSTVSYEQYF.

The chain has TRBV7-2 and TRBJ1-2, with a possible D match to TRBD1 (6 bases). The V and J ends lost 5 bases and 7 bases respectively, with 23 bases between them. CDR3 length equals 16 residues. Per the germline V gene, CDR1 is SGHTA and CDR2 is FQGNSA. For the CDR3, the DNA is TGTGCCAGCAGCCTCACCCGGGGTAGGGGGAGGAGTGGCTACACCTTC. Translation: CASSLTRGRGRSGYTF.

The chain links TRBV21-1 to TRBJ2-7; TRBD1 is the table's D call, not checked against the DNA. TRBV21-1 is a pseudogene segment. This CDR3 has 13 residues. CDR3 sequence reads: CASSWTYPYEQYF. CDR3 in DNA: TGTGCCAGCAGCTGGACATACCCCTACGAGCAGTACTTC.

The CDR3 protein is CASSLAGGGYNEQFF. In nucleotides, the CDR3 is TGCGCCAGCAGCTTGGCTGGCGGGGGATACAATGAGCAGTTCTTC. V is TRBV5-1 and J is TRBJ2-1; 7 bases match TRBD2. J gave up 4 bases and V 0 bases, and 4 bases lay outside the gene matches. This CDR3 comprises 15 residues. The germline gives CDR1 SGHRS, CDR2 YFSETQ.

CDR3 protein: CAWTLTADPIYF. DNA for the CDR3: TGTGCCTGGACCTTGACTGCCGACCCCATATATTTT. The chain carries TRBV30 and TRBJ1-3; D not certain. V lost 4 bases to trimming and J lost 11 bases, with 15 bases between them. CDR3 length equals 12 residues. The V gene's germline CDR1 is GTSNPN and CDR2 SVGIG (reference sequence).

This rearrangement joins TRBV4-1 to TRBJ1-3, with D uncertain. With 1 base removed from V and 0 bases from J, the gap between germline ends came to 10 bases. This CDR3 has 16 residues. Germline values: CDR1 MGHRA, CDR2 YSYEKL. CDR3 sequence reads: CASSQVSRSSGNTIYF. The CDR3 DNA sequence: TGCGCCAGCAGCCAAGTGAGCAGATCCTCTGGAAACACCATATATTTT.